This TCR beta chain was sequenced for a study of early T cells in non-severe SARS-CoV-2 infection. Study-level background: Sequencing was performed on bulk RNA from unsorted whole blood, leaving chains unpaired.

This clonotype was seen at least ten times. Germline CDR1 reads MNHEY; CDR2 reads SVGAGI. There are 15 residues in the CDR3. The V and J ends lost 6 bases and 0 bases respectively, with 9 bases between them. Individual cDNA molecules received unique molecular identifiers. Via MiXCR, TCRdb re-called the 5' RACE reads, giving one row per CDR3 protein. The sample records about 81,000 distinct CDR3 sequences, roughly 6% being singletons. This receptor was taken from an adult who was a healthcare worker with PCR-confirmed SARS-CoV-2 infection or an uninfected control (not recorded which). The chain couples TRBV6-5 to TRBJ2-6; D not certain. The sequenced sample was whole blood. The CDR3 sequence: CASSKQSSGANVLTF. The CDR3 DNA follows: TGTGCCAGCAGCAAACAGAGCTCTGGGGCCAACGTCCTGACTTTC.